This T cell receptor (beta chain) was profiled in a study of OX40 agonist ivuxolimab in advanced cancers. Trimming took off 1 base at V and 1 base at J, with 13 bases between the two ends. CDR3 length: 16 amino acids. Germline assignment: CDR1 SEHNR and CDR2 FQNEAQ (reference sequence). TCRdb's table, derived via immunoSEQ multiplex PCR, lists solely in-frame clones and lacks some. The sample consists of about 62,000 clones, approximately 89% of them appearing once. Findings and caveats of the study: Expanded clones tended on average to be more numerous among CD8+ T cells than CD4+. There was clonal expansion of CD4+ and CD8+ blood T cells by week 6 at 0.1 to 3.0 mg/kg.

A word on this clone: What it recognizes is unknown.

Blood was sampled at baseline, cycle 4 day 1, and cycle 7 day 1. The genes are TRBV7-9 and TRBJ2-5, with D perhaps TRBD1 (6 bases). The sample in question was CD4+ or CD8+ T cells sorted from blood, obtained in a trial of the OX40 agonist ivuxolimab. This clonotype originated in an adult with an advanced solid tumor such as melanoma, head and neck, liver or kidney cancer. The CDR3 region is CASSLGLTGAQETQYF. The CDR3 nucleotides read TGTGCCAGCAGCTTAGGGCTGACAGGCGCCCAAGAGACCCAGTACTTC.